Below, 30 T cell receptor beta chains from the same sample are listed, as sequenced in a study of blood T cell repertoires in COVID-19. The assay was immunoSEQ multiplex PCR, and TCRdb's table has in-frame clones only and misses some. The data hold tens of thousands of clones, with 88% observed a single time. Sequenced: peripheral blood. These receptors all come from a woman at least 80 years old with active COVID-19.

The rearrangement uses TRBV6-2 or TRBV6-3 and TRBJ2-2; unclear D gene. Germline values: CDR1 MNHEY, CDR2 SVGEGT. This CDR3 comprises 14 residues. Trimming left V 4 bases short and J 1 base short, with 7 bases between. The CDR3 protein is CASSLGVNTGELFF. CDR3 sequence (DNA): TGTGCCAGCAGTTTAGGAGTGAACACCGGGGAGCTGTTTTTT.

The V gene is TRBV6-1, the J gene TRBJ1-5; D not resolved. The germline gives CDR1 MNHNS, CDR2 SASEGT. The germline V and J ends were trimmed by 3 bases and 7 bases, with 22 bases remaining between them. The CDR3 covers 17 residues. The CDR3 sequence: CASSDHDAAGPGQPQHF. The CDR3 nucleotides are TGTGCCAGCAGTGACCACGATGCCGCGGGCCCGGGGCAGCCCCAGCATTTT.

V gene TRBV15 combines with J gene TRBJ2-7, with 9 bases that match TRBD1. V was pared by 2 bases and J by 5 bases, with 7 bases of the junction left unmatched. This CDR3 is 15 amino acids long. From germline, CDR1 is LNHNV and CDR2 YYDKDF (reference sequence). The CDR3 loop reads CATSRLRQGGDEQYF. In DNA, the CDR3 is TGTGCCACCAGCAGACTTAGACAGGGGGGGGACGAGCAGTACTTC.

The gene calls are TRBV10-3 and TRBJ2-3; TRBD1 matches 7 bases. J gave up 5 bases and V 0 bases, and 20 bases lay outside the gene matches. The CDR3 runs 20 residues. Germline V gene data show CDR1 as ENHRY and CDR2 as SYGVKD. This chain's CDR3 is CAISESRALRTGARGDTQYF. Written as DNA, the CDR3 is TGTGCCATCAGTGAGTCGAGGGCATTACGGACAGGCGCCAGGGGAGATACGCAGTATTTT.

This chain links TRBV11-2 with TRBJ2-3; TRBD2 matches at 8 bases. With 3 bases clipped from V and 4 bases from J, the junction kept 3 bases outside the gene matches. CDR3 length equals 14 residues. The germline V gene encodes CDR1 SGHAT and CDR2 FQNNGV. The CDR3 nucleotides read TGTGCCAGCAGCTTTCAGCGGGAGTCAGATACGCAGTATTTT. Its translation is CASSFQRESDTQYF.

The chain links TRBV7-3 to TRBJ2-3, with D perhaps TRBD1 (6 bases). The CDR3 is 15 amino acids. The germline CDR1 and CDR2 sequences are SGHTA and FQGTGA. V was pared by 0 bases and J by 5 bases, with 12 bases between. The CDR3 DNA reads TGTGCCAGCAGCTTAACTGGTCCAGGGGTAGATACGCAGTATTTT. This codes for CASSLTGPGVDTQYF.

This sequence joins TRBV28 and TRBJ2-2, with 12 bases identical to TRBD1. The CDR3 has 15 residues. The germline CDR1 and CDR2 sequences are MDHEN and SYDVKM. J was trimmed by 4 bases and V by 6 bases; bases with no gene match: 3. CDR3 in amino acids: CASSSGQGATGELFF. The CDR3 DNA sequence: TGTGCCAGCAGCTCGGGACAGGGGGCCACCGGGGAGCTGTTTTTT.

CDR3 region: CASRQGGGNEQFF. CDR3 nucleotide sequence: TGTGCCAGCAGACAAGGAGGTGGCAATGAGCAGTTCTTC. This chain connects TRBV7-3 to TRBJ2-1; possibly TRBD2 for D (5 bases). V was shortened by 6 bases and J by 6 bases, with 12 bases between the two germline ends. The germline V gene has CDR1 SGHTA and CDR2 FQGTGA. This CDR3 has 13 amino acids. Drawing the rest from reference TRBV7-3 and TRBJ2-1, the complete variable domain is GAGVSQTPSNKVTEKGKYVELRCDPISGHTALYWYRQSLGQGPEFLIYFQGTGAADDSGLPNDRFFAVRPEGSVSTLKIQRTERGDSAVYLCASRQGGGNEQFFGPGTRLTVL.

This clone appeared a few times. The chain recombines TRBV15 with TRBJ1-5, with 9 bases aligning to TRBD1. Germline CDR1 and CDR2: LNHNV and YYDKDF (reference sequence). The CDR3 has 16 residues. J gave up 6 bases and V 5 bases, and 11 bases lay outside the gene matches. CDR3 loop: CATSPLRDREGQPQHF. The CDR3 DNA reads as TGTGCCACCAGCCCTTTGAGGGACAGGGAAGGTCAGCCCCAGCATTTT.

The V call is TRBV7-3, the J call TRBJ2-1, with 8 bases fitting TRBD1. CDR1 and CDR2 from the germline V gene are SGHTA and FQGTGA. With 2 bases clipped from V and 8 bases from J, the junction kept 8 bases outside the gene matches. CDR3 length equals 15 residues. This CDR3 is CASSLGTGGVDEQFF. CDR3 sequence (DNA): TGTGCCAGCAGCTTAGGGACAGGAGGGGTCGATGAGCAGTTCTTC.

The gene calls are TRBV9 and TRBJ2-3, with 8 nucleotides matching TRBD2. The CDR3 runs to 16 residues. Losses at the gene ends were 2 bases for V and 5 bases for J; bases not matched to a gene: 10. Germline V gives CDR1 SGDLS, CDR2 YYNGEE. The CDR3 protein is CASSVHRGGEGDTQYF. The CDR3, as DNA: TGTGCCAGCAGCGTTCATCGGGGGGGCGAGGGAGATACGCAGTATTTT.

This clone has only one observation. The chain employs TRBV24-1 and TRBJ2-1; 7 bases are shared with TRBD2. The junction had 6 bases not matched to a gene; V was cut back by 5 bases and J by 0 bases. From germline, CDR1 is KGHDR and CDR2 SFDVKD. CDR3 length: 16 residues. CDR3 coding DNA: TGTGCCACCAGTGTTAATCTAGCGGACTCCTACAATGAGCAGTTCTTC. Its protein product is CATSVNLADSYNEQFF.

V usage is TRBV5-4 and J usage is TRBJ2-5; TRBD1 aligns across 7 bases. The CDR3 extends over 14 amino acids. V gave up 4 bases and J gave up 3 bases; unmatched junction bases: 6. The germline gives CDR1 SGHNT, CDR2 YYREEE (reference sequence). The CDR3 sequence: CASSQQGVKETQYF. The CDR3 nucleotides are TGTGCCAGCAGCCAGCAGGGGGTTAAAGAGACCCAGTACTTC.

V gene TRBV5-5 combines with J gene TRBJ2-7; 11 bases align to TRBD1. The germline V gene has CDR1 SGHKS and CDR2 YYEKEE (reference sequence). The CDR3 is 15 amino acids. The V and J ends lost 2 bases and 2 bases, in that order; junction bases with no gene match: 3. The CDR3 loop reads CASSFGTGGPYEQYF. CDR3 bases: TGTGCCAGCAGCTTTGGGACAGGGGGTCCCTACGAGCAGTACTTC.

A single count supports this clone. V usage is TRBV7-2 and J usage is TRBJ1-3; TRBD1 matches at 7 bases. Germline CDR1 SGHTA, CDR2 FQGNSA. After removal of 1 base from V and 8 bases from J, the junction contained 2 bases not matched to a gene. The CDR3 consists of 13 residues. CDR3 sequence reads: CASSLGQGDTIYF. CDR3 DNA sequence: TGTGCCAGCAGCTTAGGTCAGGGGGACACCATATATTTT.

This chain uses TRBV5-1 with TRBJ1-3, with a tentative D call TRBD1 (5 bases). V lost 1 base, J lost 0 bases, and 8 bases lay in between. CDR1 and CDR2 (germline): SGHRS, YFSETQ. The CDR3 extends over 15 amino acids. The CDR3 DNA is TGCGCCAGCAGCTTGAGCCAGGGCTCTGGAAACACCATATATTTT. Translating it yields CASSLSQGSGNTIYF.

CDR3 loop: CASSLAAGYNSPLHF. CDR3 bases: TGTGCCAGCAGCTTAGCTGCAGGTTATAATTCACCCCTCCACTTT. The chain combines TRBV7-2 with TRBJ1-6, with D hard to call. Trimming removed 0 bases at V and 4 bases at J, with 7 bases between. In germline, CDR1 is SGHTA, CDR2 FQGNSA. The CDR3 is 15 residues long.

Only one count was recorded for this clone. The V and J genes are TRBV6-6 and TRBJ2-3; 13 nucleotides match TRBD2. There are 17 residues in the CDR3. Trimming at V came to 5 bases and at J to 2 bases, leaving 7 bases not matched to a gene. Per germline, CDR1 MNHNY and CDR2 SVGAGI (reference sequence). The CDR3, as DNA: TGTGCCAGCAGTCATCCGGGACTAGCGGGATTCACAGATACGCAGTATTTT. Translation gives CASSHPGLAGFTDTQYF.

This CDR3 is CASSRTWESPSPLHF. In DNA form, the CDR3 reads TGTGCCAGCAGCCGAACATGGGAGTCCCCATCACCCCTCCACTTT. The chain recombines TRBV5-5 with TRBJ1-6, with D hard to call. Germline values: CDR1 SGHKS, CDR2 YYEKEE (reference sequence). V was pared by 4 bases and J by 10 bases, with 18 bases between. The CDR3 totals 15 residues.

The rearrangement joins TRBV9 to TRBJ1-5; TRBD1 matches at 10 bases. J was trimmed by 5 bases and V by 2 bases; bases with no gene match: 7. CDR1 is SGDLS, CDR2 YYNGEE, per germline. The CDR3 consists of 16 residues. The CDR3 DNA follows: TGTGCCAGCAGCGTGGAATCCGGGACAGGGGATCAGCCCCAGCATTTT. It codes for CASSVESGTGDQPQHF.

The chain is built from TRBV6-2 or TRBV6-3 and TRBJ2-7, with 10 bases aligning to TRBD2. Trimming at V came to 4 bases and at J to 6 bases, leaving 12 bases not matched to a gene. The V gene's germline CDR1 is MNHEY and CDR2 SVGEGT. This CDR3 region has 16 residues. The DNA of the CDR3 is TGTGCCAGCAGTTCAAGCGGGAGGGTCGTTTACGGCGAGCAGTACTTC. Residues: CASSSSGRVVYGEQYF.

This clone was detected only once. The chain recombines TRBV10-3 with TRBJ1-2, with 7 nucleotides matching TRBD1. J lost 1 base, V lost 2 bases, and 4 bases had no gene match. Germline CDR1 is ENHRY and CDR2 is SYGVKD. There are 15 residues in the CDR3. The CDR3 spells CAISEPNRGNYGYTF. The CDR3 region has the DNA TGTGCCATCAGTGAGCCTAACAGGGGTAACTATGGCTACACCTTC.

The chain is built from TRBV7-3 and TRBJ2-5, with 7 bases identical to TRBD2. The V and J ends lost 5 bases and 0 bases, in that order; junction bases with no gene match: 6. Germline V gene sequence: CDR1 SGHTA, CDR2 FQGTGA. This CDR3 has 15 residues. CDR3 sequence: CASSESSGNQETQYF. CDR3 nucleotides: TGTGCCAGCAGCGAAAGCAGCGGGAACCAAGAGACCCAGTACTTC.

This clone was counted once. The V and J genes are TRBV19 and TRBJ2-7; 7 nucleotides line up with TRBD2. V was clipped by 3 bases and J by 1 base; unmatched bases: 6. Germline CDR1 is LNHDA and CDR2 is SQIVND (reference sequence). The length of the CDR3 is 15 residues. CDR3 sequence: CASSISSGPSYEQYF. In nucleotides, the CDR3 is TGTGCCAGTAGTATTTCTAGCGGTCCGTCCTACGAGCAGTACTTC.

The chain has TRBV5-1 and TRBJ2-1, with 15 bases identical to TRBD2. The CDR3 runs 20 residues. From germline, CDR1 is SGHRS and CDR2 YFSETQ. The V and J ends lost 4 bases and 5 bases, in that order; junction bases with no gene match: 16. The DNA of the CDR3 is TGCGCCAGCAGCACGACACCCGGGACTAGCGGGAGGCGCATCAACAATGAGCAGTTCTTC. Translated, it gives CASSTTPGTSGRRINNEQFF. Supplemented by reference TRBV5-1 and TRBJ2-1, the full variable domain reads KAGVTQTPRYLIKTRGQQVTLSCSPISGHRSVSWYQQTPGQGLQFLFEYFSETQRNKGNFPGRFSGRQFSNSRSEMNVSTLELGDSALYLCASSTTPGTSGRRINNEQFFGPGTRLTVL.

This sequence joins TRBV10-3 and TRBJ2-1; 14 bases line up with TRBD2. Per the germline V gene, CDR1 is ENHRY and CDR2 is SYGVKD. The trim removed 2 bases at V and 7 bases at J, leaving 1 base unmatched. The CDR3 spans 15 residues. The CDR3 is CAISEGLAGGNEQFF. CDR3 bases: TGTGCCATCAGTGAGGGACTAGCGGGAGGTAATGAGCAGTTCTTC.

The CDR3 DNA reads TGTGCCAGCAGTTTAGAGGGACTAGCCTCCTACAATGAGCAGTTCTTC. This gives the protein CASSLEGLASYNEQFF. The chain uses TRBV6-2 or TRBV6-3 and TRBJ2-1; 9 bases map to TRBD2. V was pared by 4 bases and J by 0 bases, with 4 bases of the junction left unmatched. Germline values: CDR1 MNHEY, CDR2 SVGEGT. This CDR3 is 16 amino acids long.

The V and J genes are TRBV11-2 and TRBJ2-7, with 7 bases that match TRBD2. The J segment lost 3 bases and the V segment lost 6 bases, leaving 2 bases of the junction unmatched. Looked up from germline, CDR1 is SGHAT and CDR2 is FQNNGV. There are 12 residues in the CDR3. The CDR3, as DNA: TGTGCCAGCAGTCGGGACTACTACGAGCAGTACTTC. Translated, it gives CASSRDYYEQYF. Full variable domain (missing parts from reference TRBV11-2 and TRBJ2-7): EAGVAQSPRYKIIEKRQSVAFWCNPISGHATLYWYQQILGQGPKLLIQFQNNGVVDDSQLPKDRFSAERLKGVDSTLKIQPAKLEDSAVYLCASSRDYYEQYFGPGTRLTVT.

This chain connects TRBV5-1 to TRBJ2-3; TRBD2 matches at 7 bases. The trim removed 0 bases at V and 1 base at J, leaving 5 bases unmatched. Germline CDR1 and CDR2: SGHRS and YFSETQ. The CDR3 runs to 16 residues. This CDR3 reads CASSLEASGGTDTQYF. The CDR3 bases are TGCGCCAGCAGCTTGGAGGCTAGCGGAGGCACAGATACGCAGTATTTT.

V usage is TRBV18 and J usage is TRBJ2-1, with 12 bases aligning to TRBD2. The germline V gene has CDR1 KGHSH and CDR2 LQKENI. The CDR3 spans 15 residues. V lost 3 bases and J lost 9; bases outside the gene matches: 6. The CDR3 nucleotides read TGTGCCAGCTCACCTGCTAGCGGGAGGGCGGGTGAGCAGTTCTTC. As protein: CASSPASGRAGEQFF.